Listed below are T cell receptor beta chains from one sample, sequenced in a study of neurological immune-mediated disorders. TCRdb re-analysed the 5' RACE reads in MiXCR, keeping a single row per CDR3 protein. The sample contains some 33,000 distinct CDR3 sequences, 1.5% of which appear only once. Sequenced input: PBMCs. Every receptor here comes from a woman aged 30 to 39 with multiple sclerosis. The CDR3 runs from the conserved cysteine through the conserved F or W. D genes are given only for firm matches. Not all rows give a size; the values are once, few, many and, for expanded clones, a class.

v_gene,d_gene,abundance,j_gene,CDR3nt,CDR3aa
TRBV10-3,NA,many,TRBJ1-2,TGTGCCATCAGTGGGCCCACCTCCGACAACTATGGCTACACCTTC,CAISGPTSDNYGYTF
TRBV7-2,NA,many,TRBJ2-4,TGTGCCAGCGGTCGCGGAGGCCGCATTCAGTACTTC,CASGRGGRIQYF
TRBV5-1,NA,many,TRBJ1-6,TGCGCCAGCAGCAATTCCGGGTATGATTCACCCCTCCACTTT,CASSNSGYDSPLHF
TRBV4-3,NA,many,TRBJ2-3,TGCGCCAGCAGCCAAGAACAGCTGAATACGCAGTATTTT,CASSQEQLNTQYF
TRBV25-1,NA,many,TRBJ2-5,TGTGCCAGCAGTGAACAACAAGAGACCCAGTACTTC,CASSEQQETQYF
TRBV25-1,NA,many,TRBJ2-1,TGTGCCAGCAGTGAACCAGGGGTAGTCAAGTATGAGCAGTTCTTC,CASSEPGVVKYEQFF
TRBV5-1,NA,many,TRBJ2-7,TGCGCCAGCAGCTTTTACAGCTCCTACGAGCAGTACTTC,CASSFYSSYEQYF
TRBV14,NA,few,TRBJ2-7,TGTGCCAGCAGCCAAGATCTCGGCGCGTTTCGGCAGTACTTC,CASSQDLGAFRQYF
TRBV9,NA,many,TRBJ1-1,TGTGCCAGCAGCGGGGACATTCCCCTGAACACTGAAGCTTTCTTT,CASSGDIPLNTEAFF
TRBV29-1,NA,many,TRBJ2-1,TGCAGCGGGACTGACGGGGGGCGCCCGGGGTTCTTC,CSGTDGGRPGFF
TRBV5-1,TRBD1,many,TRBJ2-1,TGCGCCAGCAGCCCCGGGGACAGGGATGGTAATGAGCAGTTCTTC,CASSPGDRDGNEQFF
TRBV5-1,NA,many,TRBJ1-4,TGCGCCAGCAGCCGCACAGGAGTAATAAATGAAAAACTGTTTTTT,CASSRTGVINEKLFF
TRBV7-2,NA,many,TRBJ1-5,TGTGCCAGTGCAGATAGCAATCAGCCCCAGCATTTT,CASADSNQPQHF
TRBV20-1,NA,many,TRBJ1-5,TGCAGTGCTAGATACTCAAAGGGCAATCAGCCCCAGCATTTT,CSARYSKGNQPQHF
TRBV6-5,TRBD2,many,TRBJ2-3,TGTGCCAGCAGTTCCCCGACTAGCGGGGGGCCAGATACGCAGTATTTT,CASSSPTSGGPDTQYF
TRBV9,NA,many,TRBJ2-3,TGTGCCAGCAGCGTAGTGGGCGCAGATACGCAGTATTTT,CASSVVGADTQYF
TRBV27,TRBD1,many,TRBJ2-7,TGTGCCAGCGTCACCCGACAGGGACGAGACTACGAGCAGTACTTC,CASVTRQGRDYEQYF
TRBV2,NA,NA,TRBJ2-7,TGTGCCAGCAGTGAACCAGGGGAGACCGAGCAGTACTTC,CASSEPGETEQYF
TRBV5-1,NA,many,TRBJ2-1,TGCGCCAGCAGCTTCGGACGGTCCTACAATGAGCAGTTCTTC,CASSFGRSYNEQFF
TRBV3-1,NA,many,TRBJ1-5,TGTGCCAGCAGCCAAGACAGCGGCTTCAATCAGCCCCAGCATTTT,CASSQDSGFNQPQHF
TRBV5-1,TRBD1,many,TRBJ2-3,TGCGCCAGCAGCTCCAGGTTGGACAGGGTGGCCGATACGCAGTATTTT,CASSSRLDRVADTQYF
TRBV5-1,NA,many,TRBJ1-1,TGCGCCAGCAGCTGGGGACCTATGAACACTGAAGCTTTCTTT,CASSWGPMNTEAFF
TRBV5-6,TRBD1,many,TRBJ1-5,TGTGCCAGCAGCTTGAACCGCGGGACAGGGAGGGGATATAGCAATCAGCCCCAGCATTTT,CASSLNRGTGRGYSNQPQHF
TRBV12-3/TRBV12-4,TRBD1,many,TRBJ1-3,TGTGCCAGCAGAACTTTCAGGGGGCTTGGTGGAAACACCATATATTTT,CASRTFRGLGGNTIYF
TRBV12-3/TRBV12-4,NA,many,TRBJ2-5,TGTGCCAGCAGTTTAAGGAGACAACAAGAGACCCAGTACTTC,CASSLRRQQETQYF
TRBV3-1,TRBD2,many,TRBJ2-2,TGTGCCAGCAGCCAAGCGGGACTAGCGGTATCCGGGGAGCTGTTTTTT,CASSQAGLAVSGELFF
TRBV5-1,TRBD1,many,TRBJ1-1,TGCGCCAGCAGCGCGGGACAGTTTGAAGCTTTCTTT,CASSAGQFEAFF
TRBV7-2,NA,few,TRBJ2-2,TGTGCCAGCACCCCGACTCGTATCGGGGAGCTGTTTTTT,CASTPTRIGELFF
TRBV3-1,TRBD1,many,TRBJ1-1,TGTGCCAGCAGCCTAGGACAGGTCTACACTGAAGCTTTCTTT,CASSLGQVYTEAFF
TRBV7-2,NA,many,TRBJ2-2,TGTGCCAGCCACAGCGGGCGAATGCATAACACCGGGGAGCTGTTTTTT,CASHSGRMHNTGELFF
TRBV11-2,NA,many,TRBJ2-7,TGTGCCAGCAGCCCCGGGCCGGCGATCTACGAGCAGTACTTC,CASSPGPAIYEQYF
TRBV3-1,NA,many,TRBJ1-2,TGTGCCAGCAGCCAAGGTCTTGGGCAGTATGATGGCTACACCTTC,CASSQGLGQYDGYTF
TRBV9,NA,many,TRBJ1-4,TGTGCCAGCAGCGTAGGGGATAATAATGAAAAACTGTTTTTT,CASSVGDNNEKLFF
TRBV2,NA,many,TRBJ2-4,TGTGCCAGCAGTGAGGCGGTAGCCAAAAACATTCAGTACTTC,CASSEAVAKNIQYF
TRBV12-3/TRBV12-4,NA,many,TRBJ2-3,TGTGCCAGCAGCTCAGGACTGCCCACAGATACGCAGTATTTT,CASSSGLPTDTQYF
TRBV7-2,NA,many,TRBJ1-2,TGTGCCAGCAGCCCGCGCGGTAGTTTAGGACATTATGGGGGCTACACCTTC,CASSPRGSLGHYGGYTF
TRBV12-3/TRBV12-4,NA,many,TRBJ2-1,TGTGCCAGCAGTTTAAAAAGGGGGAACAATGAGCAGTTCTTC,CASSLKRGNNEQFF
TRBV7-2,NA,many,TRBJ2-3,TGTGCCAGCAGCTTCAGGGCCGGGGGTACTGCAGATACGCAGTATTTT,CASSFRAGGTADTQYF